The 32 T cell receptor beta chains given below trace back to one sample, sequenced in a study of shared clonotypes between healthy human individuals. The assay was immunoSEQ multiplex PCR, and TCRdb's table has in-frame clones only and misses some. This table has around 480,000 clones, roughly 85% appearing once. Sequencing was done on a sample of PBMCs. These receptors were taken from a woman between 40 and 50 years old in good health. Some clones in this sample may be carry-over from other donors' samples.

The genes are TRBV28 and TRBJ1-1; D gene uncertain. CDR3 length: 15 amino acids. Germline V gene data show CDR1 as MDHEN and CDR2 as SYDVKM. Trimming cost V 6 bases and J 1 base, with 15 bases left between them. The CDR3 bases are TGTGCCAGCAGCCCAAGTTGGGCCCCGAACACTGAAGCTTTCTTT. This encodes CASSPSWAPNTEAFF. The full variable domain, with the rest looked up from reference TRBV28 and TRBJ1-1, is DVKVTQSSRYLVKRTGEKVFLECVQDMDHENMFWYRQDPGLGLRLIYFSYDVKMKEKGDIPEGYSVSREKKERFSLILESASTNQTSMYLCASSPSWAPNTEAFFGQGTRLTVV.

The sample holds a few counts of this clone. This chain connects TRBV19 to TRBJ2-7, with a possible D match to TRBD1 (6 bases). The germline gives CDR1 LNHDA, CDR2 SQIVND (reference sequence). The CDR3 runs to 14 residues. V was trimmed by 3 bases and J by 0 bases, leaving 9 bases between them. The CDR3 reads CASSIQDSSYEQYF. The CDR3 DNA is TGTGCCAGTAGTATCCAGGACAGCTCCTACGAGCAGTACTTC.

This chain uses TRBV6-6 with TRBJ1-1; D ambiguous. Germline values: CDR1 MNHNY, CDR2 SVGAGI (reference sequence). Trimming shortened V by 0 bases and J by 3 bases, and 11 bases separated the two germline ends. The CDR3 length is 15 residues. The CDR3 bases are TGTGCCAGCAGTTACTCTTTAGACCAGTACACTGAAGCTTTCTTT. Amino acids: CASSYSLDQYTEAFF.

The CDR3 DNA is TGTGCCAGCAGGCCAAAGCCTAGCGGGAGATACAATGAGCAGTTCTTC. Protein sequence: CASRPKPSGRYNEQFF. The J gene is TRBJ2-1, the V gene TRBV7-9; 10 bases are shared with TRBD2. Germline CDR1 is SEHNR and CDR2 is FQNEAQ (reference sequence). With V trimmed by 6 bases and J by 4 bases, 9 bases remained unmatched. The length of the CDR3 is 16 residues.

The gene calls are TRBV4-3 and TRBJ2-4; weak D call: TRBD1 (6 bases). CDR3 size: 18 residues. Trimming removed 1 base at V and 2 bases at J, with 18 bases between. Germline loops: CDR1 LGHNA, CDR2 YSLEER. The CDR3 spells CASSQGLWGLGSKNIQYF. As DNA, the CDR3 is TGCGCCAGCAGCCAAGGCCTTTGGGGGCTCGGGTCCAAAAACATTCAGTACTTC.

The chain is built from TRBV27 and TRBJ1-2, with D possibly matching TRBD1 (5 bases). V lost 3 bases and J lost 8, with 13 bases in between. The CDR3 spans 13 residues. CDR1 and CDR2 (germline): MNHEY, SMNVEV (reference sequence). The CDR3 loop reads CASSFVGGEGYTF. Written as DNA, the CDR3 is TGTGCCAGCAGTTTCGTCGGGGGGGAGGGCTACACCTTC.

V is TRBV27 and J is TRBJ2-3; D is perhaps TRBD1 or TRBD2 (5 bases each). The CDR3 length is 13 residues. Trimming left V 0 bases short and J 7 bases short, with 8 bases between. Germline CDR1 reads MNHEY; CDR2 reads SMNVEV (reference sequence). CDR3 in amino acids: CASSLSRGYTQYF. CDR3 DNA: TGTGCCAGCAGTTTATCCCGGGGCTATACGCAGTATTTT.

This chain connects TRBV5-4 to TRBJ2-5; D possibly uses TRBD1 or TRBD2 (6 bases each). In germline, CDR1 is SGHNT, CDR2 YYREEE (reference sequence). This CDR3 comprises 17 residues. V lost 2 bases, J lost 5 bases, and 22 bases lay in between. CDR3 DNA: TGTGCCAGCAGCTTTTTGGGGGGCGGAAAACATTGGGAGACCCAGTACTTC. Protein product: CASSFLGGGKHWETQYF. The full variable domain, with the rest looked up from reference TRBV5-4 and TRBJ2-5, is ETGVTQSPTHLIKTRGQQVTLRCSSQSGHNTVSWYQQALGQGPQFIFQYYREEENGRGNFPPRFSGLQFPNYSSELNVNALELDDSALYLCASSFLGGGKHWETQYFGPGTRLLVL.

Only a few counts were recorded for this clone. The chain recombines TRBV11-2 with TRBJ2-7, with 8 nucleotides matching TRBD2. Germline V gene lookup returns CDR1 SGHAT and CDR2 FQNNGV. This CDR3 contains 16 residues. V lost 8 bases, J lost 3 bases, and 15 bases stayed unmatched. The CDR3 DNA is TGTGCCAGCGGAGCCCCCGCGGAACTAGCGGTCTACGAGCAGTACTTC. Encoded protein: CASGAPAELAVYEQYF. Full variable domain (outside the CDR3, taken from reference TRBV11-2 and TRBJ2-7): EAGVAQSPRYKIIEKRQSVAFWCNPISGHATLYWYQQILGQGPKLLIQFQNNGVVDDSQLPKDRFSAERLKGVDSTLKIQPAKLEDSAVYLCASGAPAELAVYEQYFGPGTRLTVT.

DNA for the CDR3: TGTGCCAGCAGATTGGAGTACAATGAGCAGTTCTTC. This encodes CASRLEYNEQFF. This chain uses TRBV25-1 with TRBJ2-1, with no clear D. Germline V lookup: CDR1 MGHDK, CDR2 SYGVNS. The V and J ends lost 6 bases and 4 bases respectively, with 7 bases between them. This CDR3 has 12 amino acids.

This clone came up once. V usage is TRBV6-6 and J usage is TRBJ2-1; TRBD2 aligns across 8 bases. The CDR3 has 15 residues. The V segment lost 2 bases and the J segment 7 bases; nucleotides outside the gene matches: 7. Per germline, CDR1 MNHNY and CDR2 SVGAGI (reference sequence). CDR3 bases: TGTGCCAGCAGTTACATTGCGGGAGGAGATAATGAGCAGTTCTTC. Translating gives CASSYIAGGDNEQFF.

This clone has a handful of counts. This chain uses TRBV4-3 with TRBJ1-4; 8 nucleotides match TRBD1. Germline CDR1 and CDR2: LGHNA and YSLEER. The V gene end was trimmed by 0 bases and the J gene end by 7 bases; junction bases not matched to a gene: 7. The length of the CDR3 is 16 residues. In DNA form, the CDR3 reads TGCGCCAGCAGCCAAGAACCAGGGACAGGAAGTGAAAAACTGTTTTTT. Its protein product is CASSQEPGTGSEKLFF.

V gene TRBV7-2 combines with J gene TRBJ2-3; 9 nucleotides agree with TRBD1. Germline loops: CDR1 SGHTA, CDR2 FQGNSA. The V segment lost 6 bases and the J segment 6 bases; nucleotides outside the gene matches: 4. The CDR3 runs to 13 residues. The CDR3 here is CASSRDRVDTQYF. CDR3 coding DNA: TGTGCCAGCAGTCGGGACAGGGTTGATACGCAGTATTTT.

This clone was picked up many times. The chain carries TRBV29-1 and TRBJ2-5; 7 positions match TRBD1. The V segment lost 7 bases and the J segment 5 bases; nucleotides outside the gene matches: 10. CDR1 is SQVTM and CDR2 is ANQGSEA in the germline V gene. The CDR3 consists of 13 residues. The CDR3 coding sequence is TGCAGCGCCGAGACAGGGAGCGGTGAGACCCAGTACTTC. Its protein product is CSAETGSGETQYF. Combining the CDR3 with reference TRBV29-1 and TRBJ2-5 gives the whole variable domain SAVISQKPSRDICQRGTSLTIQCQVDSQVTMMFWYRQQPGQSLTLIATANQGSEATYESGFVIDKFPISRPNLTFSTLTVSNMSPEDSSIYLCSAETGSGETQYFGPGTRLLVL.

The count of this clone is one. This chain links TRBV19 with TRBJ2-1, with TRBD2 matching over 7 bases. Trimming cost V 5 bases and J 15 bases; bases outside gene matches: 13. Germline-derived CDR1 and CDR2 are LNHDA and SQIVND (reference sequence). The CDR3 sequence is 13 residues long. The CDR3 region is CASSPGLVVDSFF. As DNA, the CDR3 is TGTGCCAGTAGTCCCGGACTAGTTGTGGATTCGTTCTTC.

The sample holds a few counts of this clone. The J gene is TRBJ1-1, the V gene TRBV5-1, with 8 nucleotides matching TRBD1. The CDR3 length is 14 residues. After removal of 3 bases from V and 1 base from J, the junction contained 2 bases not matched to a gene. CDR1 and CDR2 (germline): SGHRS, YFSETQ. The CDR3 DNA reads as TGCGCCAGCAGCTGGGACAGGCCGAACACTGAAGCTTTCTTT. As protein: CASSWDRPNTEAFF.

This chain connects TRBV30 to TRBJ2-7; D may be TRBD1 (6 bases). CDR1 and CDR2 (germline): GTSNPN, SVGIG (reference sequence). CDR3 size: 13 residues. V dropped 2 bases and J dropped 2 bases, with 10 bases sitting between them. The CDR3 DNA follows: TGTGCCTGGAGTACACAGGGAACCTACGAGCAGTACTTC. Residues: CAWSTQGTYEQYF.

The genes are TRBV6-6 and TRBJ2-7, with D possibly called TRBD1 or TRBD2 (5 bases each). Germline assignment: CDR1 MNHNY and CDR2 SVGAGI (reference sequence). Trimming cost V 6 bases and J 5 bases, with 17 bases left between them. This CDR3 comprises 14 residues. CDR3 coding DNA: TGTGCCAGCAGCAAGAGCTGGGGGATCCACGAGCAGTACTTC. Translation: CASSKSWGIHEQYF.

The genes are TRBV7-6 and TRBJ2-7; 9 nucleotides match TRBD2. CDR1 is SGHVS and CDR2 is FNYEAQ in the germline V gene. V was pared by 1 base and J by 9 bases, with 7 bases of the junction left unmatched. The CDR3 length is 14 residues. The CDR3 coding sequence is TGTGCCAGCAGCTTAGGCGGGGGGGATTTCGGGCAGTACTTC. Translated, it gives CASSLGGGDFGQYF.

The chain links TRBV19 to TRBJ2-1; the D is unclear. The germline CDR1 and CDR2 sequences are LNHDA and SQIVND (reference sequence). The CDR3 spans 13 residues. The germline V and J ends were trimmed by 3 bases and 2 bases, with 5 bases remaining between them. CDR3 DNA sequence: TGTGCCAGTAGTATGTCCACCTACAATGAGCAGTTCTTC. This encodes CASSMSTYNEQFF.

J is TRBJ2-5 and V is TRBV4-2; the D gene is possibly TRBD1 (6 bases). The CDR3 covers 18 residues. V lost 1 base and J lost 1, with 19 bases in between. CDR1 LGHNA and CDR2 YNFKEQ come from the germline V gene. The CDR3 DNA follows: TGTGCCAGCAGCCAAGGGTCCACAGGGATGGGTAGCCAAGAGACCCAGTACTTC. Translating gives CASSQGSTGMGSQETQYF.

The chain recombines TRBV28 with TRBJ2-2, with 11 bases fitting TRBD1. The J segment lost 3 bases and the V segment lost 2 bases, leaving 8 bases of the junction unmatched. Germline V gene lookup returns CDR1 MDHEN and CDR2 SYDVKM. The CDR3 loop spans 18 amino acids. The CDR3 DNA sequence: TGTGCCAGCAGTTTAGGGACAGGGGGTTTTGTGGACACCGGGGAGCTGTTTTTT. It yields the protein CASSLGTGGFVDTGELFF.

The chain links TRBV6-5 to TRBJ1-4; D is uncertain. CDR1 and CDR2 (germline): MNHEY, SVGAGI. This CDR3 is 15 amino acids long. Between the trimmed V and J ends, which lost 0 bases and 7 bases, there was a span of 12 bases. The CDR3 region has the DNA TGTGCCAGCAGTTACTCGAATTCAGGAGTTGAAAAACTGTTTTTT. Translating it yields CASSYSNSGVEKLFF.

This clone has ten or more counts. This chain uses TRBV4-1 with TRBJ2-1; D may be TRBD2 (6 bases). The CDR3 has 15 residues. Germline CDR1 reads MGHRA; CDR2 reads YSYEKL. V was clipped by 1 base and J by 9 bases, with 16 bases between them. As DNA, the CDR3 is TGCGCCAGCAGCCAAGGTGTCTGGGGAGCGGGTGAGCAGTTCTTC. Amino acids: CASSQGVWGAGEQFF.

This clone was counted at least ten times. Other nucleotide sequences in the sample specify the same CDR3. The chain recombines TRBV2 with TRBJ2-3; D uncertain. The CDR3 spans 12 residues. Germline V CDR1 and CDR2: SNHLY, FYNNEI. The ends were cut back, 0 bases at V and 6 bases at J, with 4 bases in the middle. This CDR3 reads CASSEAGDTQYF. DNA for the CDR3: TGTGCCAGCAGTGAAGCCGGGGATACGCAGTATTTT. The full variable domain, completed using reference TRBV2 and TRBJ2-3, is EPEVTQTPSHQVTQMGQEVILRCVPISNHLYFYWYRQILGQKVEFLVSFYNNEISEKSEIFDDQFSVERPDGSNFTLKIRSTKLEDSAMYFCASSEAGDTQYFGPGTRLTVL.

This chain connects TRBV5-1 to TRBJ2-1; D gene uncertain. CDR1 and CDR2 from the germline V gene are SGHRS and YFSETQ. The CDR3 covers 15 residues. Trimming left V 2 bases short and J 0 bases short, with 9 bases between. For the CDR3, the DNA is TGCGCCAGCAGCTTTGACGTGAGCTCCTACAATGAGCAGTTCTTC. It is translated as CASSFDVSSYNEQFF. Together with reference TRBV5-1 and TRBJ2-1, the CDR3 gives the full variable domain: KAGVTQTPRYLIKTRGQQVTLSCSPISGHRSVSWYQQTPGQGLQFLFEYFSETQRNKGNFPGRFSGRQFSNSRSEMNVSTLELGDSALYLCASSFDVSSYNEQFFGPGTRLTVL.

V and J are TRBV5-5 and TRBJ2-7; no clear D gene. Looked up from germline, CDR1 is SGHKS and CDR2 is YYEKEE (reference sequence). V was clipped by 0 bases and J by 2 bases, with 18 bases between them. CDR3 size: 17 residues. The chain's CDR3 is CASSLVWQRYSTYEQYF. The DNA for the CDR3 is TGTGCCAGCAGCTTGGTATGGCAGAGATATAGCACCTACGAGCAGTACTTC.

V gene TRBV7-3 combines with J gene TRBJ2-1, with 7 nucleotides matching TRBD2. This CDR3 has 15 residues. V shed 1 base and J 6 bases; nucleotides not matched to a gene: 6. Per germline, CDR1 SGHTA and CDR2 FQGTGA. CDR3 in DNA: TGTGCCAGCAGCTTAATGGCTAGCGGTCCCAATGAGCAGTTCTTC. Its protein is CASSLMASGPNEQFF.

The chain combines TRBV28 with TRBJ2-2; a weak D match, TRBD2 (6 bases). CDR3 length: 17 amino acids. V lost 4 bases to trimming and J lost 5 bases, with 20 bases between them. Germline CDR1 and CDR2: MDHEN and SYDVKM. For the CDR3, the DNA is TGTGCCAGCAGTTCCTCCGGGTTCGGGAGATTGACCGGGGAGCTGTTTTTT. It encodes CASSSSGFGRLTGELFF.

This clone was seen just once. V and J are TRBV27 and TRBJ2-7; possibly TRBD1 for D (6 bases). Germline-derived CDR1 and CDR2 are MNHEY and SMNVEV (reference sequence). The CDR3 is 14 amino acids. V was clipped by 5 bases and J by 4 bases, with 15 bases between them. CDR3 protein: CASSARDKLYEQYF. In DNA, the CDR3 is TGTGCCAGCAGTGCCCGGGACAAGCTTTACGAGCAGTACTTC.

V usage is TRBV28 and J usage is TRBJ1-2, with TRBD1 matching 7 bases. Per germline, CDR1 MDHEN and CDR2 SYDVKM. The length of the CDR3 is 14 residues. V gave up 2 bases and J gave up 7 bases; unmatched junction bases: 7. The CDR3 sequence: CASSLVPDRAGYTF. CDR3 sequence (DNA): TGTGCCAGCAGTTTAGTTCCCGACAGGGCTGGCTACACCTTC.

V and J are TRBV7-2 and TRBJ2-2; D possibly corresponds to TRBD2 (6 bases). Trimming removed 4 bases at V and 6 bases at J, with 15 bases between. The germline V gene encodes CDR1 SGHTA and CDR2 FQGNSA. The CDR3 spans 15 residues. The CDR3: CASSSRLGRPGELFF. The DNA of the CDR3 is TGTGCCAGCAGCTCGAGACTAGGTCGGCCCGGGGAGCTGTTTTTT.